The 10 T cell receptor beta chains given below trace back to one sample, sequenced in a study of PD-1 blockade in classical Hodgkin lymphoma. Some clones are missing from TCRdb's copy, which holds only in-frame ones; the method was immunoSEQ multiplex PCR. Of tens of thousands of clones listed, about 93% are singletons. Documented time point: newly diagnosed, previously untreated cHL patient sample. Sequencing was carried out using peripheral blood mononuclear cells (PBMCs). These receptors all stem from a human donor with classical Hodgkin lymphoma.

The V and J genes are TRBV27 and TRBJ2-5; TRBD2 aligns across 14 bases. The CDR3 covers 17 residues. The germline V gene has CDR1 MNHEY and CDR2 SMNVEV (reference sequence). Losses at the gene ends were 2 bases for V and 0 bases for J; bases not matched to a gene: 2. CDR3 residues: CASSLGLAGGYQETQYF. CDR3 nucleotides: TGTGCCAGCAGTTTAGGACTAGCGGGGGGATACCAAGAGACCCAGTACTTC.

V and J are TRBV5-8 and TRBJ1-2, with 8 bases matching TRBD1. J was trimmed by 8 bases and V by 4 bases; bases with no gene match: 7. Germline V gives CDR1 SGHTS, CDR2 YDEGEE. The length of the CDR3 is 13 residues. CDR3 region: CASSPGQGYGYTF. CDR3 nucleotide sequence: TGTGCCAGCAGCCCCGGACAGGGTTACGGCTACACCTTC.

As concerns this clone: Other DNA sequences within the sample encode an identical CDR3. This rearrangement joins TRBV2 to TRBJ1-2; D not resolved. V was shortened by 6 bases and J by 4 bases, with 3 bases between the two germline ends. Germline-derived CDR1 and CDR2 are SNHLY and FYNNEI. This CDR3 has 10 residues. The CDR3 nucleotides are TGTGCCAGCAGCCTCTATGGCTACACCTTC. As protein: CASSLYGYTF.

The chain combines TRBV7-2 with TRBJ2-5, with TRBD2 identical over 15 bases. With V trimmed by 4 bases and J by 5 bases, 11 bases remained unmatched. The germline gives CDR1 SGHTA, CDR2 FQGNSA. The CDR3 has 18 amino acids. The CDR3 coding sequence is TGTGCCAGCAGCTCAAAAGGACTAGCGGGAGGGCCCTTCGAGACCCAGTACTTC. It encodes CASSSKGLAGGPFETQYF.

The chain links TRBV30 to TRBJ2-3, with D possibly matching TRBD1 (5 bases). Per germline, CDR1 GTSNPN and CDR2 SVGIG (reference sequence). The CDR3 runs 13 residues. V lost 7 bases and J 4 bases, leaving 15 bases between the germline ends. The CDR3 bases are TGTGCCTTCCCGACAGAAGGGGCAGATACGCAGTATTTT. Protein sequence: CAFPTEGADTQYF.

V is TRBV9 and J is TRBJ2-1, with TRBD2 matching over 7 bases. Germline trimming cut 0 bases from V and 9 bases from J; bases unmatched to any gene: 9. Germline CDR1 and CDR2: SGDLS and YYNGEE. CDR3 size: 15 residues. In nucleotides, the CDR3 is TGTGCCAGCAGCGTAGCCCCGGGACTACAAGGTGAGCAGTTCTTC. The encoded protein is CASSVAPGLQGEQFF.

The chain combines TRBV19 with TRBJ1-1; D unclear. There are 15 residues in the CDR3. In germline, CDR1 is LNHDA, CDR2 SQIVND (reference sequence). Trimming left V 4 bases short and J 2 bases short, with 14 bases between. CDR3 bases: TGTGCCAGTAGTAGGCCTGACCTGGGTAACACTGAAGCTTTCTTT. This codes for CASSRPDLGNTEAFF. The full variable domain, with the rest looked up from reference TRBV19 and TRBJ1-1, is DGGITQSPKYLFRKEGQNVTLSCEQNLNHDAMYWYRQDPGQGLRLIYYSQIVNDFQKGDIAEGYSVSREKKESFPLTVTSAQKNPTAFYLCASSRPDLGNTEAFFGQGTRLTVV.

The chain links TRBV5-1 to TRBJ2-5, with D tentatively TRBD1 (6 bases). Between the trimmed V and J ends, which lost 1 base and 5 bases, there was a span of 9 bases. CDR1 and CDR2 from the germline V gene are SGHRS and YFSETQ. This CDR3 is 13 amino acids long. CDR3 amino acids: CASSLTGWETQYF. The DNA for the CDR3 is TGCGCCAGCAGCTTGACAGGGTGGGAGACCCAGTACTTC.

J is TRBJ2-2 and V is TRBV5-1; no clear D gene. V was pared by 7 bases and J by 1 base, with 11 bases between. CDR3 length: 14 amino acids. Looked up from germline, CDR1 is SGHRS and CDR2 is YFSETQ. CDR3 loop: CASLLTVNTGELFF. Written as DNA, the CDR3 is TGCGCCAGCCTACTTACAGTGAACACCGGGGAGCTGTTTTTT. Full variable domain (remainder filled in from reference TRBV5-1 and TRBJ2-2): KAGVTQTPRYLIKTRGQQVTLSCSPISGHRSVSWYQQTPGQGLQFLFEYFSETQRNKGNFPGRFSGRQFSNSRSEMNVSTLELGDSALYLCASLLTVNTGELFFGEGSRLTVL.

The chain combines TRBV19 with TRBJ2-1; no reliable D call. The CDR3 length is 12 residues. Trimming stripped 3 bases from V and 7 bases from J, with 7 bases between. Per the germline V gene, CDR1 is LNHDA and CDR2 is SQIVND (reference sequence). CDR3 DNA: TGTGCCAGTAGTATTGGATGGAATGAGCAGTTCTTC. Protein sequence: CASSIGWNEQFF.